One TCR beta chain is described in this entry. Authors' data handling: For nucleated cells, counts were estimated from reference gene primer amplification. Method: immunoSEQ multiplex PCR; TCRdb's copy keeps in-frame clones and lacks some. V, J and clone size reflect that table, while D and trimming were determined from the DNA. Of more than 300,000 clones listed, more than 75% were seen once; the top ten hold roughly 10%. This record belongs to a study of blood T cell repertoires in COVID-19. On the study more broadly: Acute and convalescent COVID-19 specimens originated in the United States, Italy and Spain. From T cells, B-cell-depleted T cells, or PBMCs came the material, which was cDNA or gDNA.

Seattle's cohort entered during active infection and was followed longitudinally. The CDR3 sequence is 12 residues long. The germline V and J ends were trimmed by 4 bases and 9 bases, with 13 bases remaining between them. CDR1 and CDR2 from the germline V gene are SGHNT and YYREEE (reference sequence). The rearrangement joins TRBV5-4 to TRBJ1-1; tentatively, D is TRBD1 (5 bases). The sequence was collected from a woman aged 30 to 39 with COVID-19, enrolled during active disease. Sample: peripheral blood. The CDR3 DNA reads TGTGCCAGCAGCCCCGGGGGGGATAAAGCTTTCTTT. Residues: CASSPGGDKAFF.